This TCR beta chain was identified in a study of cytomegalovirus exposure and HLA in healthy donors. Study outcomes and limitations: It was shown in a later analysis that HLA-associated TCR beta chains were more clonally expanded than other, equally common chains.

13 Jbeta primers and 60 Vbeta primers were used for the PCR. Profiling relied on immunoSEQ multiplex PCR, and the TCRdb table lists in-frame clones only, not all of them. The repertoire table contains 30,000 to 40,000 clones. V was cut by 5 bases and J by 1 base, with 11 bases left in between. Germline V gene sequence: CDR1 SEHNR, CDR2 FQNEAQ (reference sequence). The CDR3 is 14 amino acids. Details on this clone: Its antigen remains unknown.

Sequenced sample: PBMCs. J is TRBJ1-1 and V is TRBV7-9, with D possibly being TRBD1 (6 bases). This receptor was obtained from a man aged 35 to 55 in good health and CMV-seropositive. For the CDR3, the DNA is TGTGCCAGCAGCCCGGGACAAAAGAACACTGAAGCTTTCTTT. Protein sequence: CASSPGQKNTEAFF.